This section outlines one T cell receptor (beta chain) sequence together with its context. The antigen is unknown. V trimming: 11 bases; J trimming: 7 bases; junction bases outside the gene matches: 10. The CDR3 consists of 12 residues. Germline loops: CDR1 SEHNR, CDR2 FQNEAQ (reference sequence). These data belong to a study of CD8+ T cells in alopecia areata. Study results and limitations: Elevated clonality characterized lesional scalp relative to normal scalp, particularly in alopecia totalis/universalis.

The authors extracted RNA and reverse transcribed it into cDNA as the sequencing template. Clones were sequenced by immunoSEQ multiplex PCR, and TCRdb holds only the in-frame ones, with some missing. Of about 140,000 clones listed, 55% to 65% were seen once; the top ten hold approximately 4.8%. V usage is TRBV7-9 and J usage is TRBJ1-1; 7 bases align to TRBD1. The clonotype originates from a human donor in good health. Sample: CD4+ T cells sorted from blood. The CDR3 DNA sequence: TGTGCCTGCGGGTCAGGGGGTGTTGAAGCTTTCTTT. This sequence encodes CACGSGGVEAFF.